The sample holds one count of the clone carrying this T cell receptor (beta chain). The antigen is unknown. As for time point: patch test 1, 2 weeks after DPC sensitization. Treatment in this sample: therapeutic diphenylcyclopropenone sensitization with weekly scalp DPC. At patch-test visits, sampling came before the patch test. The data belong to a study of human T cells and chemical hapten exposure. At the level of the study: Women made up most patients, who had alopecia areata, totalis or universalis. Points from the study as a whole: Expanded TCRs showed more large CDR3 clusters than pre-sensitization or healthy control sets.

One entry per CDR3 protein, called by TCRdb with MiXCR from the RACE reads. The sample has under 120,000 distinct CDR3 sequences, approximately 9.9% seen once. The sequences come from whole blood, collected in connection with sensitization to the hapten diphenylcyclopropenone (DPC). This TCR was sampled from a woman aged 35 to 49 with alopecia areata. Some clones in this sample may be carry-over from other donors' samples.

For the CDR3, the DNA is TGTGCCAGCATCCGCTCCGCGGGGGGCAGCCTCCATGGCTACACCTTC. Residues: CASIRSAGGSLHGYTF. The chain joins TRBV6-5 to TRBJ1-2; maybe TRBD1 (6 bases). The CDR3 spans 16 residues. Germline values: CDR1 MNHEY, CDR2 SVGAGI. Between the trimmed V and J ends, which lost 7 bases and 6 bases, there was a span of 24 bases.